This T cell receptor (beta chain) came from a study of T cell repertoires in cytomegalovirus infection. This clonotype has a handful of counts. Its target is not known. Overall study findings and caveats: Ex vivo responses were dominated by HLA-C-restricted CMV-specific TCR beta clonotypes.

TCRdb passed the reads through MiXCR, listing each CDR3 protein once. Here the sample spans under 250,000 distinct CDR3 sequences, around 12% being singletons. Sequences were obtained from PBMCs. The TCR originated in a human donor in good health (CMV status not recorded). Some clones in this sample may be carry-over from other donors' samples.

The CDR3 region has the DNA TGCGCCAGCACCCAGCAGGGGGCCAGAGAGACCCAGTACTTC. Residues: CASTQQGARETQYF. J is TRBJ2-5 and V is TRBV23-1; 8 nucleotides match TRBD1. TRBV23-1 is assigned to the ORF class and has an uncertain function. The CDR3 runs to 14 residues. Trimming took 7 bases from V and 4 from J; bases not matched to a gene: 8.